This record covers a single T cell receptor beta chain. The data were obtained in a study of blood T cell repertoires in COVID-19. Background on the study: Sample material is recorded as cDNA or gDNA derived from T cells, B-cell-depleted T cells, or PBMCs.

As originally analysed: Using reference gene primer amplification, nucleated cell counts were estimated. Measured with immunoSEQ multiplex PCR; TCRdb has only the in-frame clones, and not every one. V and J calls and clone size are copied from that table; D and trimming were computed from the DNA. This table holds about 260,000 clones, around nine tenths found once. The CDR3 is 11 residues long. V was pared by 6 bases and J by 6 bases, with 12 bases between. CDR1 is DFQATT and CDR2 is SNEGSKA in the germline V gene (reference sequence). Recruitment covered 20 to 25 US areas and drew participants whose ages spanned about 18 to 95 years. A case of COVID-19 had been met by exposed participants within 2 weeks before study entry.

This receptor was identified in a woman in her thirties or forties who had been exposed to COVID-19. The chain recombines TRBV20-1 with TRBJ2-7; TRBD1 is a possible D gene (6 bases). Material: PBMCs or T cells enriched from blood (not recorded which). Here the CDR3 reads CSAQQGIEQYF. CDR3 in DNA: TGCAGTGCCCAACAGGGTATCGAGCAGTACTTC.